These 19 T cell receptor beta chains were all obtained from the same sample, sequenced in a study of OX40 agonist ivuxolimab in advanced cancers. Method: immunoSEQ multiplex PCR; TCRdb's copy keeps in-frame clones and lacks some. Seen here are tens of thousands of clones, 85% observed once, and the top ten hold roughly 17%. The sequencing here drew on CD4+ or CD8+ T cells sorted from blood, taken in a trial of the OX40 agonist ivuxolimab. Receptors originate from an adult with an advanced solid tumor such as melanoma, head and neck, liver or kidney cancer.

This sequence joins TRBV6-6 and TRBJ2-3, with D perhaps matching TRBD2 (6 bases). The CDR3 is made up of 15 amino acids. V was trimmed by 5 bases and J by 2 bases, leaving 14 bases between them. Germline V gene data show CDR1 as MNHNY and CDR2 as SVGAGI (reference sequence). CDR3: CASSQLGGPTDTQYF. The CDR3 nucleotides are TGTGCCAGCAGTCAACTGGGGGGACCCACAGATACGCAGTATTTT.

This clone was counted once. This chain links TRBV27 with TRBJ2-1; no clear D gene. V gave up 2 bases and J gave up 12 bases, with 8 bases separating them. The CDR3 runs 11 residues. CDR1 MNHEY and CDR2 SMNVEV come from the germline V gene (reference sequence). CDR3 in DNA: TGTGCCAGCAGTTTAAGGGAACGGCAGTTCTTC. Translation: CASSLRERQFF.

The genes are TRBV29-1 and TRBJ2-5, with 7 bases lining up with TRBD2. This CDR3 contains 14 residues. Germline assignment: CDR1 SQVTM and CDR2 ANQGSEA. V shed 1 base and J 7 bases; nucleotides not matched to a gene: 9. DNA of the CDR3: TGCAGCGTTGAAGGGGGGGGGACGAAAACGACCCAGTACTTC. Residues: CSVEGGGTKTTQYF.

J is TRBJ2-1 and V is TRBV10-3, with 11 nucleotides matching TRBD2. This CDR3 is 17 amino acids long. From germline, CDR1 is ENHRY and CDR2 SYGVKD. Losses at the gene ends were 5 bases for V and 6 bases for J; bases not matched to a gene: 12. CDR3: CAISSGTSGRVGNEQFF. In DNA form, the CDR3 reads TGTGCCATCAGTTCTGGGACTAGCGGTAGAGTAGGCAATGAGCAGTTCTTC.

The rearrangement joins TRBV6-5 to TRBJ2-1; D perhaps matches TRBD2 (6 bases). V gave up 6 bases and J gave up 7 bases, with 16 bases separating them. The CDR3 has 14 residues. The germline CDR1 and CDR2 sequences are MNHEY and SVGAGI. The CDR3 DNA reads TGTGCCAGCAGGCGGGACCCAAAAGGGAATGAGCAGTTCTTC. Translating gives CASRRDPKGNEQFF.

The genes are TRBV4-2 and TRBJ2-3, with D maybe TRBD2 (6 bases). Germline loops: CDR1 LGHNA, CDR2 YNFKEQ. The CDR3 totals 15 residues. The V gene lost 1 base and the J gene lost 5 bases, with 13 bases spanning the gap. The CDR3 loop is CASSQGRDSRDTQYF. The DNA of the CDR3 is TGTGCCAGCAGCCAAGGAAGGGACTCCCGAGATACGCAGTATTTT.

This chain uses TRBV7-6 with TRBJ1-1; no clear D. Germline assignment: CDR1 SGHVS and CDR2 FNYEAQ. The V gene lost 5 bases and the J gene lost 4 bases, with 17 bases spanning the gap. The CDR3 has 15 amino acids. CDR3 coding DNA: TGTGCCAGCAGCCTCTCGGACGGGCCGGGCACTGAAGCTTTCTTT. Amino acids: CASSLSDGPGTEAFF.

The chain uses TRBV19 and TRBJ2-3, with 8 bases aligning to TRBD1. J lost 7 bases, V lost 3 bases, and 6 bases had no gene match. The CDR3 loop spans 14 amino acids. In germline, CDR1 is LNHDA, CDR2 SQIVND (reference sequence). As DNA, the CDR3 is TGTGCCAGTAGTATCAGCAGGGGGCGGAATACGCAGTATTTT. It specifies CASSISRGRNTQYF.

This clone was counted once. V usage is TRBV6-5 and J usage is TRBJ1-1, with TRBD1 identical over 9 bases. Unmatched junction bases numbered 12, after V lost 6 bases and J lost 10 bases. This CDR3 has 14 residues. Germline CDR1 is MNHEY and CDR2 is SVGAGI. The CDR3, as DNA: TGTGCCAGCAGCCCCCCGGGACAGGGTTCGTTAGCTTTCTTT. This translates into CASSPPGQGSLAFF.

The rearrangement links TRBV19 to TRBJ2-2; a possible D gene is TRBD2 (7 bases). The V and J ends lost 6 bases and 7 bases respectively, with 12 bases between them. Germline V CDR1 and CDR2: LNHDA, SQIVND (reference sequence). This CDR3 is built from 13 residues. The CDR3 here is CASSQGRGGELFF. The CDR3 region has the DNA TGTGCCAGTAGCCAGGGGAGGGGCGGGGAGCTGTTTTTT.

The chain combines TRBV19 with TRBJ1-1, with D perhaps TRBD1 (6 bases). V lost 3 bases and J 11 bases, leaving 19 bases between the germline ends. CDR1 and CDR2 (germline): LNHDA, SQIVND (reference sequence). CDR3 size: 14 residues. The CDR3 DNA reads as TGTGCCAGTAGTATCGGAGGGACATCCCAGGGGGCTTTCTTT. It encodes CASSIGGTSQGAFF.

The rearrangement uses TRBV25-1 and TRBJ1-5, with 8 bases that match TRBD1. Germline V gene data show CDR1 as MGHDK and CDR2 as SYGVNS. The CDR3 is 13 amino acids. The V segment lost 6 bases and the J segment 5 bases; nucleotides outside the gene matches: 3. This chain's CDR3 is CASRQGADQPQHF. CDR3 DNA sequence: TGTGCCAGCAGGCAGGGGGCTGATCAGCCCCAGCATTTT.

The chain joins TRBV28 to TRBJ2-3; possible D gene TRBD2, 5 bases. The CDR3 runs to 15 residues. Per the germline V gene, CDR1 is MDHEN and CDR2 is SYDVKM. V lost 2 bases and J 6 bases, leaving 15 bases between the germline ends. This CDR3 reads CASSLHLVRGDTQYF. The CDR3 nucleotides read TGTGCCAGCAGTTTACACCTGGTAAGAGGGGATACGCAGTATTTT.

V gene TRBV29-1 combines with J gene TRBJ2-2; D perhaps matches TRBD1 (7 bases). Per germline, CDR1 SQVTM and CDR2 ANQGSEA. The CDR3 is 13 amino acids. Trimming pared 3 bases from V and 7 bases from J, leaving 12 bases between. The CDR3 nucleotides read TGCAGCGTTGACCCCCAGGGGGGCGGGGAGCTGTTTTTT. This encodes CSVDPQGGGELFF.

The genes are TRBV27 and TRBJ2-1; the match to TRBD2 covers 10 bases. Germline values: CDR1 MNHEY, CDR2 SMNVEV (reference sequence). The J segment lost 4 bases and the V segment lost 0 bases, leaving 3 bases of the junction unmatched. This CDR3 has 16 amino acids. Here the CDR3 DNA reads TGTGCCAGCAGTTTATCCGGACTAGCGGTATACAATGAGCAGTTCTTC. It encodes CASSLSGLAVYNEQFF.

The chain joins TRBV18 to TRBJ1-3; 7 bases match TRBD1. Per the germline V gene, CDR1 is KGHSH and CDR2 is LQKENI. The junction had 5 bases not matched to a gene; V was cut back by 0 bases and J by 0 bases. The CDR3 contains 17 residues. The CDR3 bases are TGTGCCAGCTCACCACCGGGGACAGCGAGCTCTGGAAACACCATATATTTT. Translation gives CASSPPGTASSGNTIYF. The variable domain in full, completed from reference TRBV18 and TRBJ1-3, reads NAGVMQNPRHLVRRRGQEARLRCSPMKGHSHVYWYRQLPEEGLKFMVYLQKENIIDESGMPKERFSAEFPKEGPSILRIQQVVRGDSAAYFCASSPPGTASSGNTIYFGEGSWLTVV.

The table lists this clone with a count of one. This chain links TRBV4-1 with TRBJ2-1; 8 positions agree with TRBD2. Unmatched junction bases numbered 6, after V lost 6 bases and J lost 5 bases. This CDR3 has 14 amino acids. Per germline, CDR1 MGHRA and CDR2 YSYEKL. CDR3 residues: CASSRPGLDNEQFF. The DNA for the CDR3 is TGCGCCAGCAGTCGCCCGGGACTAGACAATGAGCAGTTCTTC.

V is TRBV5-1 and J is TRBJ2-7, with TRBD1 matching 8 bases. Trimming at V came to 0 bases and at J to 3 bases, leaving 14 bases not matched to a gene. The CDR3 has 18 amino acids. Looked up from germline, CDR1 is SGHRS and CDR2 is YFSETQ. The CDR3 is CASSLGYFTGTGGYEQYF. CDR3 bases: TGCGCCAGCAGCTTGGGTTACTTCACCGGGACAGGAGGCTACGAGCAGTACTTC.

The rearrangement links TRBV29-1 to TRBJ1-1, with unresolved D. CDR3 length equals 13 residues. V lost 2 bases to trimming and J lost 3 bases, with 10 bases between them. Germline CDR1 and CDR2: SQVTM and ANQGSEA. This CDR3 is CSVEFSWDTEAFF. CDR3 DNA: TGCAGCGTTGAATTCTCATGGGACACTGAAGCTTTCTTT.